The entry that follows covers one T cell receptor (beta chain) sequence. This clonotype appeared many times. There is no known antigen for this receptor. No much larger clone is present one base from it, and per-base qualities are unavailable. The record originates from a study of identical twins (dated by TCRdb to 2016 to 2018). In terms of the full investigation: To test whether fetal clonotypes persist, this study deep-sequenced TCR alpha and beta repertoires from monozygotic twins, from unrelated adults of various ages, and from cord blood. To rule out contamination, replicate twin experiments were performed at different times with different library preparation protocols.

Every donor was a healthy Caucasian. The twin cohort comprised three pairs of female monozygotic twins, all aged about 18 to 30 years. Miltenyi CD45RO+ enrichment and human naive T-cell isolation kits were used to isolate memory (CD45RO+) and naive T cells from PBMC. The paper's findings and limits, for the study overall: Abundant cord blood beta clonotypes carried fewer insertions; young adult naive repertoires showed a weaker similar trend, while memory repertoires showed none. Compared with coincidental sharing between unrelated individuals, an excess of low generation-probability sequences was observed among out-of-frame TCR alpha sequences shared between twins. A weaker excess of twin sharing was found in beta out-of-frame sequences because the signal-to-noise ratio was lowered by fewer shared sequences. Invariant T cells such as MAIT and iNKT could partly confound zero-insertion analyses, although diverse VJ usage argued against such confounding for most clonotypes. Because the same donors could not be followed over many years, the conclusions relied on cross-sectional statistical analysis. Recombination models systematically underestimated out-of-frame TCR alpha sharing in monozygotic twins but agreed with sharing between unrelated individuals.

From the cysteine up to the phenylalanine, the CDR3 has a length of 12 residues. Just the 36-base CDR3 DNA is kept, in frame starting at base 1. CDR1 SQVTM and CDR2 ANQGSEA were looked up in the germline V gene. The trim is 5 bases for V and 0 bases for J, with a gap of 8 bases between the germline ends. Library method: 5' RACE. TCRdb shows the sequencer as Illumina HiSeq 2000. Template switching introduced a universal primer binding site; the final cDNA contained a unique molecular identifier, enabling accurate counting of TCR cDNA molecules. Specific primers in the conserved constant-segment region were used to synthesize first-strand cDNA for the TCR alpha and beta chains. To control for contamination, every cDNA library was double barcoded, receiving both a SMART-Mk sample barcode and Illumina barcodes. TruSeq adapter sequences along with Illumina sample barcodes were introduced in two successive PCR steps. Sequencing of the TCR alpha and beta cDNA libraries was done on the Illumina HiSeq platform using custom primers. As for how the authors treated the data: MiGEC was used to process raw reads and extract unique molecular identifiers, and MiXCR was used to find CDR3 positions. Recombination models were inferred per individual with the repgenHMM and IGoR tools using an EM algorithm. Shared clonotypes were analyzed with the tcR package in R, and sharing was normalized by the product of cloneset sizes. Out-of-frame nonproductive sequences were analyzed to study raw recombination free of thymic and clonal selection effects. TCRdb redid the processing of the public reads, applying fastp at Q25 and MiXCR, and retained in-frame beta chains. Rows with a matching CDR3 protein are joined into one entry that keeps the most common DNA and genes. It is TCRdb's table, rather than the study itself, that gives the V and J calls and clone size. The sample data list 200,000 to 250,000 distinct CDR3 sequences, and roughly 7.5% of these were observed just once. The biggest ten clones account for around 2.1% of the sample.

The sample was also reused in another study, on yellow fever vaccine responses in identical twins. In that second paper, the authors write: According to the authors, in identical twins the way T cells responded to vaccination appeared partly convergent and partly personalized. In identical twins, the study followed T cell clones that responded to the vaccine with precision.

This TCR was sampled from a woman aged 18-30 years in good health. The specimen sequenced was memory (CD45RO+) T cells sorted from blood. The cell subset or site tag for this specimen amounts to: CD45RO+ enriched T cells. The sequence links TRBV29-1 to TRBJ2-7, with no D gene named confidently. The sequence in DNA is TGCAGCGTTAAACTAACCTCCTACGAGCAGTACTTC. Translated, it reads CSVKLTSYEQYF.